The 5 T cell receptor beta chains in this list originate from one sample, sequenced in a study of CD8+CD57+ T cells in acquired aplastic anemia. Both TCR beta VDJ combination and CDR3 sequence profiling were carried out. Genomic DNA was the template for this profiling. TCRdb re-derived calls from the reads in MiXCR, one entry per CDR3 protein. The sample yields some 200,000 distinct CDR3 sequences, approximately 48% seen once. In patients chosen for sequencing, flow cytometry had shown CD8+CD57+ cell expansion. The specimen was sorted CD4+, CD8+, or CD8+CD57+ T cells (not recorded which) from PBMCs. The origin of the receptors is a human donor with aplastic anemia.

Points on this clonotype: Compared with germline, one end of the junction differs, possibly owing to a read error. The V gene is TRBV11-2, the J gene TRBJ2-4, with TRBD2 as a possible D gene (7 bases). The CDR3 spans 16 residues. The germline V gene has CDR1 SGHAT and CDR2 FQNNGV. CDR3 residues: CASSLVGAGAKDIQYF. The CDR3 region has the DNA TGTGCCAGCAGCTTAGTTGGGGCGGGGGCCAAAGACATTCAGTACTTC.

This chain links TRBV2 with TRBJ1-5, with unresolved D. Germline V CDR1 and CDR2: SNHLY, FYNNEI. V was pared by 11 bases and J by 0 bases, with 11 bases between. This CDR3 has 13 amino acids. The CDR3 is CAGTDGSNQPQHF. The CDR3 DNA is TGTGCCGGAACGGACGGTAGCAATCAGCCCCAGCATTTT.

With regard to this clonotype: This may stem from a read error, because a much larger clone lies one nucleotide away. This chain links TRBV7-9 with TRBJ1-5; D gene unclear. V was clipped by 5 bases and J by 2 bases, with 10 bases between them. The V gene's germline CDR1 is SEHNR and CDR2 FQNEAQ (reference sequence). CDR3 length: 14 residues. CDR3 region: CASSLTCGNQPQHF. In DNA form, the CDR3 reads TGTGCCAGCAGCCTAACCTGCGGCAATCAGCCCCAGCATTTT.

V usage is TRBV10-3 and J usage is TRBJ2-5, with a possible D match to TRBD1 (6 bases). V lost 4 bases and J lost 3, with 12 bases in between. Germline values: CDR1 ENHRY, CDR2 SYGVKD. The CDR3 is 14 amino acids. CDR3 loop: CAISVGAVEETQYF. The CDR3 DNA sequence: TGTGCCATCAGTGTGGGGGCCGTGGAAGAGACCCAGTACTTC.

V gene TRBV9 combines with J gene TRBJ1-2; 7 positions agree with TRBD1. Trimming cost V 4 bases and J 7 bases; bases outside gene matches: 7. The CDR3 loop spans 13 amino acids. CDR1 is SGDLS and CDR2 is YYNGEE in the germline V gene. CDR3 nucleotide sequence: TGTGCCAGCAGCTACACAGGGGAGTCTGGCTACACCTTC. Protein: CASSYTGESGYTF.